Below, 19 T cell receptor beta chains from the same sample are listed, as sequenced in a study of radiation and T cells in renal cell carcinoma. Time point given: blood 2 weeks post-SBRT. As to treatment: 15 Gy SBRT to primary tumor, nephrectomy 4 weeks later. Clones were sequenced by immunoSEQ multiplex PCR, and TCRdb holds only the in-frame ones, with some missing. The sample yields 100,000 to 150,000 clones, approximately 85% seen once. The sequencing here drew on blood, taken from a patient whose treatment included radiotherapy and nephrectomy. Every receptor here comes from a man aged 45 to 65 with renal cell carcinoma.

The genes are TRBV6-6 and TRBJ1-1; a weak D match, TRBD1 (6 bases). Looked up from germline, CDR1 is MNHNY and CDR2 is SVGAGI (reference sequence). The germline V and J ends were trimmed by 6 bases and 6 bases, with 11 bases remaining between them. The CDR3 sequence is 12 residues long. In DNA form, the CDR3 reads TGTGCCAGCAGAAAACAGGGAGCTGAAGCTTTCTTT. Translated, it gives CASRKQGAEAFF.

The V and J genes are TRBV4-3 and TRBJ1-5; 12 nucleotides agree with TRBD1. The CDR3 length is 15 residues. Per germline, CDR1 LGHNA and CDR2 YSLEER. V lost 4 bases, J lost 5 bases, and 3 bases stayed unmatched. CDR3 in amino acids: CASSPGQGADQPQHF. In DNA, the CDR3 is TGCGCCAGCAGCCCGGGACAGGGGGCTGATCAGCCCCAGCATTTT.

The gene calls are TRBV2 and TRBJ1-2; D gene unclear. Trimming stripped 6 bases from V and 1 base from J, with 12 bases between. The CDR3 is 14 residues long. Germline values: CDR1 SNHLY, CDR2 FYNNEI. The CDR3 protein is CASSLDFHNYGYTF. Written as DNA, the CDR3 is TGTGCCAGCAGCTTGGACTTCCATAACTATGGCTACACCTTC.

This sequence joins TRBV7-3 and TRBJ1-5; weak D call: TRBD1 (6 bases). There are 13 residues in the CDR3. The V end was cut by 2 bases, the J end by 10 bases, with 12 bases between. In germline, CDR1 is SGHTA, CDR2 FQGTGA. CDR3 protein: CASSLVSGDPQHF. The DNA of the CDR3 is TGTGCCAGCAGCTTAGTATCAGGGGATCCCCAGCATTTT.

This clone has a handful of counts. The chain recombines TRBV5-6 with TRBJ2-1, with 7 bases aligning to TRBD1. CDR3 size: 15 residues. The V gene end was trimmed by 2 bases and the J gene end by 7 bases; junction bases not matched to a gene: 9. Germline CDR1 SGHDT, CDR2 YYEEEE. This CDR3 is CASSFEGGAGNEQFF. For the CDR3, the DNA is TGTGCCAGCAGCTTTGAAGGGGGCGCGGGTAATGAGCAGTTCTTC.

In its sample, this clone was seen many times. Other nucleotide sequences from this sample produce the same CDR3. The chain is built from TRBV9 and TRBJ2-5, with TRBD2 matching over 11 bases. The CDR3 covers 16 residues. V shed 1 base, J shed 1 base, and the junction held 3 bases outside the gene matches. Looked up from germline, CDR1 is SGDLS and CDR2 is YYNGEE. CDR3: CASSVLAGGLQETQYF. The CDR3 region has the DNA TGTGCCAGCAGCGTACTAGCGGGGGGACTCCAAGAGACCCAGTACTTC.

J is TRBJ1-1 and V is TRBV5-4, with D uncertain. The CDR3 contains 15 residues. Trimming pared 0 bases from V and 11 bases from J, leaving 20 bases between. Germline V gives CDR1 SGHNT, CDR2 YYREEE (reference sequence). The CDR3, as DNA: TGTGCCAGCAGCTTGGATATGCCGTCCTTTTCGCTGGCTTTCTTT. Its protein product is CASSLDMPSFSLAFF.

V usage is TRBV30 and J usage is TRBJ2-7; tentative D call: TRBD1 (5 bases). Deletions cut 3 bases from V and 0 bases from J, with 9 bases between. The CDR3 has 13 residues. Germline V gene data show CDR1 as GTSNPN and CDR2 as SVGIG (reference sequence). As DNA, the CDR3 is TGTGCCTGGAGGGACACAAGCTCCTACGAGCAGTACTTC. Translating gives CAWRDTSSYEQYF.

V is TRBV10-3 and J is TRBJ2-6, with TRBD1 as a possible D gene (5 bases). The germline gives CDR1 ENHRY, CDR2 SYGVKD. V dropped 3 bases and J dropped 2 bases, with 8 bases sitting between them. The CDR3 spans 15 residues. The CDR3 protein is CAISDSRAGANVLTF. CDR3 nucleotides: TGTGCCATCAGTGATAGCAGGGCTGGGGCCAACGTCCTGACTTTC.

This clone was seen more than once but under ten times. This chain links TRBV4-3 with TRBJ1-4; D gene ambiguous. The CDR3 sequence is 13 residues long. With 4 bases removed from V and 8 bases from J, the gap between germline ends came to 11 bases. Germline CDR1 and CDR2: LGHNA and YSLEER. The CDR3, as DNA: TGCGCCAGCAGCCCCGCCTACCGGGAAAAACTGTTTTTT. It specifies CASSPAYREKLFF.

Of note for this clone: Mismatch with germline at one junction end may stem from a read error. This sequence joins TRBV15 and TRBJ2-3, with 8 positions matching TRBD1. CDR3 size: 13 residues. Germline values: CDR1 LNHNV, CDR2 YYDKDF (reference sequence). The CDR3 coding sequence is TGTGCCACCAGCACCGACCACACCCGACAGGGGAATTTT. Protein: CATSTDHTRQGNF.

The chain carries TRBV2 and TRBJ2-1, with TRBD2 matching 11 bases. In germline, CDR1 is SNHLY, CDR2 FYNNEI. The CDR3 runs to 16 residues. With V trimmed by 3 bases and J by 5 bases, 6 bases remained unmatched. DNA for the CDR3: TGTGCCAGCAGTGATATAGCGGGAGGGACCAACAATGAGCAGTTCTTC. Translation: CASSDIAGGTNNEQFF. The whole variable domain, filled in from reference TRBV2 and TRBJ2-1, reads EPEVTQTPSHQVTQMGQEVILRCVPISNHLYFYWYRQILGQKVEFLVSFYNNEISEKSEIFDDQFSVERPDGSNFTLKIRSTKLEDSAMYFCASSDIAGGTNNEQFFGPGTRLTVL.

This clone was seen a few times. V is TRBV18 and J is TRBJ1-1; D not resolved. Germline CDR1 and CDR2: KGHSH and LQKENI. There are 14 residues in the CDR3. The V and J ends lost 2 bases and 0 bases respectively, with 7 bases between them. DNA of the CDR3: TGTGCCAGCTCACCAGGTCAGGTGAACACTGAAGCTTTCTTT. Its protein product is CASSPGQVNTEAFF. Using reference TRBV18 and TRBJ1-1 for the parts outside the CDR3, the full variable domain is NAGVMQNPRHLVRRRGQEARLRCSPMKGHSHVYWYRQLPEEGLKFMVYLQKENIIDESGMPKERFSAEFPKEGPSILRIQQVVRGDSAAYFCASSPGQVNTEAFFGQGTRLTVV.

The gene calls are TRBV5-1 and TRBJ1-4, with a tentative D call TRBD1 (5 bases). Germline CDR1 reads SGHRS; CDR2 reads YFSETQ. V shed 2 bases and J shed 0 bases, with 8 bases lying between them. The CDR3 has 15 amino acids. The CDR3 sequence is CASSFDRATNEKLFF. The CDR3 nucleotides are TGCGCCAGCAGCTTTGACAGAGCAACTAATGAAAAACTGTTTTTT.

The genes are TRBV30 and TRBJ2-7; 8 positions match TRBD1. There are 12 residues in the CDR3. CDR1 and CDR2 from the germline V gene are GTSNPN and SVGIG (reference sequence). The trim removed 7 bases at V and 4 bases at J, leaving 6 bases unmatched. This CDR3 reads CASTGGQYEQYF. Written as DNA, the CDR3 is TGTGCCTCAACAGGGGGTCAATACGAGCAGTACTTC.

V is TRBV19 and J is TRBJ2-2; D is uncertain. V lost 6 bases, J lost 1 base, and 6 bases lay in between. The CDR3 loop spans 13 amino acids. Looked up from germline, CDR1 is LNHDA and CDR2 is SQIVND (reference sequence). In DNA, the CDR3 is TGTGCCAGTAGATCGGTGAACACCGGGGAGCTGTTTTTT. Translating it yields CASRSVNTGELFF.

The chain uses TRBV9 and TRBJ2-5; D unclear. This CDR3 is built from 14 residues. The germline gives CDR1 SGDLS, CDR2 YYNGEE. V was clipped by 2 bases and J by 2 bases, with 10 bases between them. CDR3 protein: CASSVKQTQETQYF. CDR3 bases: TGTGCCAGCAGCGTCAAGCAGACGCAAGAGACCCAGTACTTC.

The rearrangement joins TRBV7-8 to TRBJ2-7; 7 bases fit TRBD1. In germline, CDR1 is SGHVS, CDR2 FQNEAQ. Trimming cost V 5 bases and J 2 bases; bases outside gene matches: 9. The CDR3 is made up of 15 amino acids. The CDR3 region has the DNA TGTGCCAGCAGCCCATTATCTCAGGGGGCCTACGAGCAGTACTTC. Protein sequence: CASSPLSQGAYEQYF.

In its sample, this clone was seen once. Other DNA variants within this sample encode the same CDR3. The rearrangement joins TRBV2 to TRBJ2-2; D is perhaps TRBD1 (5 bases). V was clipped by 8 bases and J by 6 bases, with 10 bases between them. This CDR3 comprises 12 residues. Germline loops: CDR1 SNHLY, CDR2 FYNNEI. The chain's CDR3 is CASSEGAGELFF. DNA for the CDR3: TGTGCCAGCTCCGAAGGGGCCGGGGAGCTGTTTTTT.